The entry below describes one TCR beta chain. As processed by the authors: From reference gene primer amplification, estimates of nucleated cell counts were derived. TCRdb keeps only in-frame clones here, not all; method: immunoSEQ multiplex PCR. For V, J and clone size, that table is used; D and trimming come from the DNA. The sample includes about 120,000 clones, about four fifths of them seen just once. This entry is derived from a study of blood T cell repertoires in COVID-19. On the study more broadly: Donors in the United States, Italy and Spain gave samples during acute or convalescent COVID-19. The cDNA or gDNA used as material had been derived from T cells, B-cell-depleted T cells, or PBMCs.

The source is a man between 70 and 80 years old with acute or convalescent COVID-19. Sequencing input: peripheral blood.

The CDR3 sequence is CASSQGSKGTGDEKLFF. The CDR3 DNA is TGCGCCAGCAGCCAGGGTTCAAAAGGGACAGGGGATGAAAAACTGTTTTTT. The J gene is TRBJ1-4, the V gene TRBV4-3, with 10 bases fitting TRBD1. This CDR3 has 17 amino acids. V was clipped by 3 bases and J by 6 bases; unmatched bases: 10. Germline CDR1 is LGHNA and CDR2 is YSLEER.